These T cell receptor beta chains were read from a single sample in a study of spatial heterogeneity in lung cancer. TCRdb processed the 5' RACE reads anew with MiXCR; each CDR3 protein has one entry. The sample has tens of thousands of distinct CDR3 sequences, about an eighth seen once. Material: PBMCs, obtained at surgery. The receptor set was obtained from a male donor with early-stage non-small cell lung cancer. The CDR3 runs from the conserved cysteine through the conserved F or W. Fields, in order: J gene, clone size, V gene, D gene, CDR3 DNA, CDR3 protein. D genes are given only for firm matches. The size field is filled for only some rows; it gives once, few, many or a size class.

>TRBJ2-3|NA|TRBV7-2|TRBD2
TGTGCCAGCAGCTTCGCCCCCAGACTAGCGGGGGGCGGAGATACGCAGTATTTT
CASSFAPRLAGGGDTQYF
>TRBJ2-2|few|TRBV20-1|NA
TGCAGTGCTAGTTTCGGGGGCGCGGGCGGGGAGCTGTTTTTT
CSASFGGAGGELFF
>TRBJ2-1|many|TRBV5-1|TRBD2
TGCGCCAGCAGCTATGGACTAGCGGGGAATGAGCAGTTCTTC
CASSYGLAGNEQFF
>TRBJ1-2|many|TRBV9|TRBD1
TGTGCCAGCAGCGTAGATCAGGGGGCATTAGAATATGGCTACACCTTC
CASSVDQGALEYGYTF
>TRBJ2-7|many|TRBV3-1|NA
TGTGCCAGCAGCCAAGGTAGCTCCTACGAGCAGTACTTC
CASSQGSSYEQYF
>TRBJ1-3|many|TRBV4-3|NA
TGCGCCAGCAGCCAAGATTGGAAAATCTCTGGAAACACCATATATTTT
CASSQDWKISGNTIYF
>TRBJ2-7|NA|TRBV28|TRBD2
TGTGCCAGCAGCCCTGTTACTAGCGTTTCCTACGAGCAGTACTTC
CASSPVTSVSYEQYF
>TRBJ2-5|NA|TRBV9|NA
TGTGCCAGCAGCGCCTCCCCTCAGCGGGAAGAGACCCAGTACTTC
CASSASPQREETQYF
>TRBJ2-7|many|TRBV7-2|TRBD1
TGTGCCAGCAGCTTAGTCGACAGGGGGGGCGAGCAGTACTTC
CASSLVDRGGEQYF
>TRBJ1-5|many|TRBV5-1|NA
TGCGCCAGCAGCTTGGGGGACACCAATCAGCCCCAGCATTTT
CASSLGDTNQPQHF
>TRBJ1-4|few|TRBV12-3/TRBV12-4|NA
TGTGCCAGCAGTTTGGGGGGAGCTAATGAAAAACTGTTTTTT
CASSLGGANEKLFF
>TRBJ2-1|NA|TRBV28|NA
TGTGCCAGCAGTTCCCCGAACTACAATGAGCAGTTCTTC
CASSSPNYNEQFF
>TRBJ2-2|few|TRBV6-1|NA
TGTGCCAGCAGTGTCAGGGCCACCGGGGAGCTGTTTTTT
CASSVRATGELFF
>TRBJ1-2|few|TRBV6-5|NA
TGTGCCAGCAGTTACCCCTCCGGAACGGGCTACACCTTC
CASSYPSGTGYTF
>TRBJ1-2|many|TRBV4-3|NA
TGCGCCAGCAGCCCCGAAGGTTCTTGGGGCTACACCTTC
CASSPEGSWGYTF
>TRBJ1-5|few|TRBV7-2|NA
TGTGCCAGCAGCCCAGACGGATCCCGCCAGCCCCAGCATTTT
CASSPDGSRQPQHF
>TRBJ1-2|NA|TRBV18|NA
TGTGCCAGCTCACCACTTGACACAGGCGCTAACTATGGCTACACCTTC
CASSPLDTGANYGYTF
>TRBJ1-1|NA|TRBV28|NA
TGTGCCAGCAGTTTTTGGGACCCCGAAGCTTTCTTT
CASSFWDPEAFF
>TRBJ1-5|NA|TRBV7-6|NA
TGTGCCAGCAGCTTAGAGGGGGGGGATTGGCAGCCCCAGCATTTT
CASSLEGGDWQPQHF
>TRBJ2-7|NA|TRBV5-5|NA
TGTGCCAGCAGCCCGACAGGGCAAGGGGGGTACGAGCAGTACTTC
CASSPTGQGGYEQYF
>TRBJ1-5|few|TRBV18|NA
TGTGCCAGCTCACCGACGGAGGCAGGACAGCCCCAGCATTTT
CASSPTEAGQPQHF